These T cell receptor beta chains were read from a single sample in a study of cytomegalovirus exposure and HLA in healthy donors. The method was immunoSEQ multiplex PCR; TCRdb's version includes in-frame clones alone and lacks a portion of them. This listing includes around 100,000 clones. Sequencing was done on a sample of PBMCs. Source of these receptors: a man aged 25-45 years in good health and CMV-seronegative. Each CDR3 is given with its conserved first and last residue. D genes are given only for firm matches.

cdr3_aa: CASSLGTGGNLGEQYF
cdr3_nt: TGTGCCAGCAGCTTAGGGACAGGGGGCAACTTAGGCGAGCAGTACTTC
j_call: TRBJ2-7
d_call: TRBD1
v_call: TRBV11-2

cdr3_aa: CASSLGQGAGEQFF
cdr3_nt: TGTGCCAGCAGTTTGGGACAGGGGGCAGGTGAGCAGTTCTTC
j_call: TRBJ2-1
d_call: TRBD1
v_call: TRBV28

cdr3_aa: CAIMTASSYEQYF
cdr3_nt: TGTGCCATCATGACCGCTAGCTCCTACGAGCAGTACTTC
j_call: TRBJ2-7
d_call: -
v_call: TRBV10-3

cdr3_aa: CASSRRANADTQYF
cdr3_nt: TGCGCCAGCAGCCGGAGGGCGAACGCAGATACGCAGTATTTT
j_call: TRBJ2-3
d_call: -
v_call: TRBV5-1

cdr3_aa: CASRGTPGSYEQYF
cdr3_nt: TGCGCCAGCCGGGGGACTCCAGGCTCCTACGAGCAGTACTTC
j_call: TRBJ2-7
d_call: -
v_call: TRBV5-1

cdr3_aa: CASSVEQGTDTQYF
cdr3_nt: TGTGCCAGCAGTGTGGAACAGGGAACAGATACGCAGTATTTT
j_call: TRBJ2-3
d_call: -
v_call: TRBV6-4

cdr3_aa: CASSRAGSGNTIYF
cdr3_nt: TGTGCCAGCAGCAGGGCAGGGTCTGGAAACACCATATATTTT
j_call: TRBJ1-3
d_call: -
v_call: TRBV7-2

cdr3_aa: CASDTSSHTEAFF
cdr3_nt: TGTGCCAGCGACACCTCTTCCCACACTGAAGCTTTCTTT
j_call: TRBJ1-1
d_call: -
v_call: TRBV2

cdr3_aa: CASKRENTEAFF
cdr3_nt: TGTGCCAGCAAACGGGAGAACACTGAAGCTTTCTTT
j_call: TRBJ1-1
d_call: -
v_call: TRBV2

cdr3_aa: CASSSSRVLAGSNEQFF
cdr3_nt: TGTGCCAGCAGCTCGAGCCGTGTACTAGCGGGGTCCAATGAGCAGTTCTTC
j_call: TRBJ2-1
d_call: TRBD2
v_call: TRBV7-2

cdr3_aa: CASSGGRIGNQPQHF
cdr3_nt: TGTGCCAGCTCAGGAGGGAGGATAGGCAATCAGCCCCAGCATTTT
j_call: TRBJ1-5
d_call: -
v_call: TRBV18

cdr3_aa: CASSQYLVSNEQFF
cdr3_nt: TGTGCCAGCAGCCAATATCTGGTGAGCAATGAGCAGTTCTTC
j_call: TRBJ2-1
d_call: -
v_call: TRBV13

cdr3_aa: CASSPWRLADEQFF
cdr3_nt: TGTGCCAGCAGTCCTTGGAGACTAGCAGATGAGCAGTTCTTC
j_call: TRBJ2-1
d_call: TRBD2
v_call: TRBV27

cdr3_aa: CASSDSGGANEQFF
cdr3_nt: TGTGCCAGCAGTGACAGCGGGGGGGCCAATGAGCAGTTCTTC
j_call: TRBJ2-1
d_call: TRBD2
v_call: TRBV6-4

cdr3_aa: CASSVGGPGGAEAFF
cdr3_nt: TGTGCCAGCAGCGTAGGTGGCCCCGGAGGCGCTGAAGCTTTCTTT
j_call: TRBJ1-1
d_call: -
v_call: TRBV9

cdr3_aa: CASSFGGDSTEAFF
cdr3_nt: TGTGCCAGCAGCTTTGGAGGGGACAGCACTGAAGCTTTCTTT
j_call: TRBJ1-1
d_call: TRBD1
v_call: TRBV7-9

cdr3_aa: CASSRQGSPYYGYTF
cdr3_nt: TGTGCCAGCAGCCGACAGGGGTCTCCCTACTATGGCTACACCTTC
j_call: TRBJ1-2
d_call: TRBD1
v_call: TRBV27

cdr3_aa: CASSLAQLGQGLDIQYF
cdr3_nt: TGCGCCAGCAGCTTGGCCCAGTTGGGGCAAGGTTTAGACATTCAGTACTTC
j_call: TRBJ2-4
d_call: -
v_call: TRBV5-1

cdr3_aa: CASSVDQLSYEQYF
cdr3_nt: TGTGCCAGCAGCGTAGATCAACTCTCCTACGAGCAGTACTTC
j_call: TRBJ2-7
d_call: -
v_call: TRBV9

cdr3_aa: CASSAGGRGSPYNEQFF
cdr3_nt: TGTGCCAGCAGCGCCGGAGGGCGGGGGTCACCATACAATGAGCAGTTCTTC
j_call: TRBJ2-1
d_call: TRBD2
v_call: TRBV5-4

cdr3_aa: CASSQGTGGLISYNSPLHF
cdr3_nt: TGCGCCAGCAGCCAAGGGACAGGGGGCCTGATCTCCTATAATTCACCCCTCCACTTT
j_call: TRBJ1-6
d_call: TRBD1
v_call: TRBV4-1

cdr3_aa: CASSTSSGGGTDTQYF
cdr3_nt: TGCGCCAGCAGCACCTCCTCCGGGGGGGGTACAGATACGCAGTATTTT
j_call: TRBJ2-3
d_call: TRBD2
v_call: TRBV5-1

cdr3_aa: CASSQETGWQPQHF
cdr3_nt: TGCGCCAGCAGCCAAGAAACGGGATGGCAGCCCCAGCATTTT
j_call: TRBJ1-5
d_call: -
v_call: TRBV4-3

cdr3_aa: CASSQEQGAKSWNQYF
cdr3_nt: TGTGCCAGCAGCCAAGAACAGGGGGCGAAGTCGTGGAACCAGTACTTC
j_call: TRBJ2-5
d_call: TRBD1
v_call: TRBV14

cdr3_aa: CASSPGGGTDTQYF
cdr3_nt: TGTGCCAGTAGCCCAGGGGGCGGCACAGATACGCAGTATTTT
j_call: TRBJ2-3
d_call: TRBD1
v_call: TRBV19

cdr3_aa: CSVLPTGAPIREDEQFF
cdr3_nt: TGCAGCGTCCTCCCCACAGGGGCCCCGATTAGGGAGGATGAGCAGTTCTTC
j_call: TRBJ2-1
d_call: -
v_call: TRBV29-1

cdr3_aa: CASSRTGSATNEKLFF
cdr3_nt: TGTGCCAGCAGTAGAACAGGGTCCGCAACTAATGAAAAACTGTTTTTT
j_call: TRBJ1-4
d_call: -
v_call: TRBV7-9

cdr3_aa: CASSFSGGLYNEQFF
cdr3_nt: TGTGCCAGCAGCTTCTCGGGGGGGCTCTACAATGAGCAGTTCTTC
j_call: TRBJ2-1
d_call: TRBD2
v_call: TRBV7-6

cdr3_aa: CASSYSGEETQYF
cdr3_nt: TGTGCCAGCAGTTACTCCGGAGAGGAGACCCAGTACTTC
j_call: TRBJ2-5
d_call: -
v_call: TRBV6-6

cdr3_aa: CASSLRRNTEAFF
cdr3_nt: TGTGCCAGCAGCTTAAGGAGAAACACTGAAGCTTTCTTT
j_call: TRBJ1-1
d_call: -
v_call: TRBV7-3

cdr3_aa: CASRTLQGVGEQYF
cdr3_nt: TGTGCCAGCAGGACTCTACAGGGGGTGGGGGAGCAGTACTTC
j_call: TRBJ2-7
d_call: TRBD1
v_call: TRBV2

cdr3_aa: CASRSFGGQYDEQFF
cdr3_nt: TGTGCCAGCAGGTCGTTCGGGGGGCAATACGATGAGCAGTTCTTC
j_call: TRBJ2-1
d_call: -
v_call: TRBV27

cdr3_aa: CASTPAGPSSYEQYF
cdr3_nt: TGTGCCAGCACCCCGGCGGGGCCTAGCTCCTACGAGCAGTACTTC
j_call: TRBJ2-7
d_call: -
v_call: TRBV27

cdr3_aa: CASRETEWPDGYTF
cdr3_nt: TGTGCCAGCAGGGAGACCGAGTGGCCCGATGGCTACACCTTC
j_call: TRBJ1-2
d_call: -
v_call: TRBV2

cdr3_aa: CASSDIRTGGPSGELFF
cdr3_nt: TGTGCCAGCAGTGACATCCGAACGGGGGGGCCATCCGGGGAGCTGTTTTTT
j_call: TRBJ2-2
d_call: TRBD2
v_call: TRBV25-1

cdr3_aa: CASSINRGHSNQPQHF
cdr3_nt: TGTGCCAGTAGTATAAACAGGGGGCACAGCAATCAGCCCCAGCATTTT
j_call: TRBJ1-5
d_call: TRBD1
v_call: TRBV19

cdr3_aa: CASTRGQEGKQYF
cdr3_nt: TGTGCCAGCACCCGCGGGCAGGAAGGGAAGCAGTACTTC
j_call: TRBJ2-7
d_call: -
v_call: TRBV6-5

cdr3_aa: CASSRTGGNEKLFF
cdr3_nt: TGTGCCAGTAGTAGGACAGGGGGTAATGAAAAACTGTTTTTT
j_call: TRBJ1-4
d_call: TRBD1
v_call: TRBV19

cdr3_aa: CASSLTGFGGNTIYF
cdr3_nt: TGTGCCAGCAGCCTAACGGGTTTCGGAGGAAACACCATATATTTT
j_call: TRBJ1-3
d_call: -
v_call: TRBV14

cdr3_aa: CASSVSGHTTNIQYF
cdr3_nt: TGTGCCAGCAGTGTTTCGGGACACACTACAAACATTCAGTACTTC
j_call: TRBJ2-4
d_call: -
v_call: TRBV25-1

cdr3_aa: CASSFSRGGEKLFF
cdr3_nt: TGTGCCAGCAGTTTTAGCCGCGGGGGAGAAAAACTGTTTTTT
j_call: TRBJ1-4
d_call: -
v_call: TRBV2

cdr3_aa: CASSRLAGGGDTQYF
cdr3_nt: TGCGCCAGCAGCCGGCTAGCGGGGGGGGGAGATACGCAGTATTTT
j_call: TRBJ2-3
d_call: TRBD2
v_call: TRBV4-1